Reported below is one TCR beta chain. Its antigen remains unidentified. Per-base quality was not reported, and no clone a single base away is much larger than it. At study entry, adolescents were screened for latent tuberculosis infection using a tuberculin skin test and the QuantiFERON-TB GOLD In-Tube IGRA. Unsorted cryopreserved PBMC were immunosequenced, covering on average around 100,000 T cells per clinical donor. Eleven high schools in the Worcester region of the Western Cape, South Africa, served as enrollment sites for adolescents aged 12 to 18 years. Ten or so adolescents infected with M. tuberculosis and around ten uninfected adolescents were chosen and matched for age and sex. PBMC from adolescents were isolated by density centrifugation from freshly drawn heparinized blood and then cryopreserved. V gives up 4 bases and J gives up 5 bases, and the segment between their germline ends measures 11 bases. The germline V gene (reference sequence) gives CDR1 as MNHEY and CDR2 as SMNVEV. From the cysteine through the phenylalanine, the CDR3 covers 13 amino acids. CDR3 DNA only is kept here, 39 bases in frame from base 1.

TCR libraries were generated with the immunoSEQ multiplex PCR assay, using TCR-beta and/or TCR-alpha/delta assays for each sample. The amplified TCR libraries were sequenced on the Illumina high-throughput platform. The study's processing was this. Clustering and dimensionality reduction relied on pairwise TCRdist distances among GMM-specific receptors from T cells that were either sorted ex vivo or expanded in vitro. Each clinical repertoire was scored by mean NN-distance, the average TCRdist to the nearest 10% of tetramer-positive reference sequences. GEM TCR motif frequency was calculated as the fraction of unique TCRs that matched known GEM sequences by V/J usage and CDR3 length. Linear discriminant analysis with leave-one-out cross-validation, implemented in scikit-learn, was used to classify active tuberculosis. The table comes from immuneACCESS by way of TCRdb, which keeps in-frame sequences with V and J called. Part of the clones is missing from these tables; in studies checked, under half for an unresolved V gene and the rest for unknown reasons. That table furnishes V, J and clone size, whereas the DNA furnished D and trimming. The sample table lists more than 35,000 clones, about 94% of them with a count of one. The ten top clones hold 6.5% to 9% of the sample.

This specimen comes from a study of T cells in tuberculosis listed by TCRdb under 2018. For the wider study: To characterize T cells specific for the mycobacterial lipid antigen glucose monomycolate (GMM), the study used CD1B tetramers together with high-throughput TCR immunosequencing. With 9 to 10 people per group, a South African clinical cohort compared IGRA-negative adolescents, IGRA-positive adolescents with latent tuberculosis, and adults with active tuberculosis.

Overall study outcomes, separate from this receptor: Clinical samples were selected based on which cryopreserved specimens were available, and the active tuberculosis cases were adults whereas the controls were adolescents. The smaller NN-distances in active tuberculosis patients were driven in part by shorter CDR3-alpha lengths, while the difference seen for TCR-beta was not statistically significant. A classifier using the diverse GMM-specific repertoire reached approximately 90% accuracy (AUROC around 0.9), compared with over 60% accuracy using GEM motif frequencies. Smaller mean NN-distances to GMM-specific TCRs were observed in active tuberculosis TCR-alpha repertoires than in IGRA-negative controls, suggesting clonal expansion of GMM-specific TCRs.

The specimen was PBMCs. Recombination connected TRBV27 to TRBJ2-5; the best D guess is TRBD2, with 5 bases matching. This clonotype was obtained from a donor under 30 with latent tuberculosis or without tuberculosis infection. The DNA reads TGTGCCAGCAGTTCTTCAGGACTCGAGACCCAGTACTTC. Its protein reads: CASSSSGLETQYF.